Below are 8 T cell receptor beta chains sequenced from a single sample in a study of OX40 agonist ivuxolimab in advanced cancers. The table came from immunoSEQ multiplex PCR; TCRdb's copy has only in-frame clones and leaves some out. The sample contains around 37,000 clones, 88% of which appear only once. This specimen was CD4+ or CD8+ T cells sorted from blood, taken in a trial of the OX40 agonist ivuxolimab. The receptors were gathered from an adult with an advanced solid tumor such as melanoma, head and neck, liver or kidney cancer.

The chain carries TRBV28 and TRBJ1-5; the D gene is possibly TRBD1 (6 bases). Germline V lookup: CDR1 MDHEN, CDR2 SYDVKM. V was cut by 7 bases and J by 6 bases, with 13 bases left in between. There are 13 residues in the CDR3. CDR3 in amino acids: CASTGTGLQPQHF. CDR3 DNA sequence: TGTGCCAGCACGGGAACAGGGCTTCAGCCCCAGCATTTT.

V is TRBV6-5 and J is TRBJ2-5, with 11 positions matching TRBD1. The CDR3 consists of 15 residues. CDR1 is MNHEY and CDR2 is SVGAGI in the germline V gene. Unmatched junction bases numbered 10, after V lost 6 bases and J lost 7 bases. CDR3 residues: CASRSPGQGVGTQYF. Here the CDR3 DNA reads TGTGCCAGCAGGTCGCCGGGACAGGGGGTTGGGACCCAGTACTTC.

The chain recombines TRBV10-3 with TRBJ1-2, with no clear D. V was shortened by 3 bases and J by 1 base, with 12 bases between the two germline ends. Germline V gives CDR1 ENHRY, CDR2 SYGVKD. The CDR3 extends over 15 amino acids. The CDR3 DNA reads as TGTGCCATCAGTGACCCCTCTGGGAGTAACTATGGCTACACCTTC. As protein: CAISDPSGSNYGYTF.

This clone is classed as medium-sized. The rearrangement joins TRBV7-9 to TRBJ1-4; a possible D gene is TRBD1 (5 bases). V lost 1 base and J lost 6, with 9 bases in between. The germline V gene encodes CDR1 SEHNR and CDR2 FQNEAQ (reference sequence). CDR3 length: 14 residues. This chain's CDR3 is CASSLGQGYEKLFF. For the CDR3, the DNA is TGTGCCAGCAGCTTAGGGCAGGGTTATGAAAAACTGTTTTTT.

The chain joins TRBV6-1 to TRBJ2-7, with a weak D call TRBD1 (6 bases). There are 15 residues in the CDR3. Germline assignment: CDR1 MNHNS and CDR2 SASEGT. V was pared by 7 bases and J by 5 bases, with 21 bases between. CDR3 coding DNA: TGTGCCAGCATCCCCCGGGCAGGGGTGAAGAACGAGCAGTACTTC. This sequence encodes CASIPRAGVKNEQYF.

V gene TRBV11-1 combines with J gene TRBJ2-1, with D perhaps matching TRBD2 (6 bases). This CDR3 is built from 14 residues. Germline CDR1 and CDR2: SGHAT and FQDESV (reference sequence). V was trimmed by 3 bases and J by 7 bases, leaving 13 bases between them. The CDR3 coding sequence is TGTGCCAGCAGCTTCGGTTCTAGCGTGAATGAGCAGTTCTTC. Translated: CASSFGSSVNEQFF.

V usage is TRBV11-2 and J usage is TRBJ2-5; D possibly uses TRBD1 or TRBD2 (5 bases each). The germline gives CDR1 SGHAT, CDR2 FQNNGV. V lost 6 bases and J lost 1, with 9 bases in between. This CDR3 region has 13 residues. The CDR3 reads CASSSGTQETQYF. CDR3 DNA sequence: TGTGCCAGCAGTTCCGGGACCCAAGAGACCCAGTACTTC.

The genes are TRBV10-3 and TRBJ2-5; 8 bases are shared with TRBD1. The CDR3 is 17 residues long. The ends lost 0 bases at V and 0 bases at J; junction bases unmatched: 6. Per germline, CDR1 ENHRY and CDR2 SYGVKD. The DNA of the CDR3 is TGTGCCATCAGTGAGTCGGGGCAGGGGGCTTACCAAGAGACCCAGTACTTC. Protein product: CAISESGQGAYQETQYF.